A single T cell receptor (beta chain) is shown here with its context. As yet, its antigen is unknown. The sample is drawn from a study of OX40 agonist ivuxolimab in advanced cancers. Whole-study context: Patients received ivuxolimab, an intravenous treatment, every 2 weeks at 0.01 to 10 mg/kg. Patients with hepatocellular carcinoma, melanoma, renal cell or head and neck cancer made up the dose-escalation patients. Study observations and caveats: Circulating CD4+ and CD8+ T cells showed clonal expansion by week 6 at 0.1 to 3.0 mg/kg. Also showing low normalized T-cell clonal expansion were some of the nonresponders.

The CDR3 is 15 residues long. CDR1 is SGHNT, CDR2 YYREEE, per germline (reference sequence). After removal of 3 bases from V and 5 bases from J, the junction contained 8 bases not matched to a gene. Produced via immunoSEQ multiplex PCR; TCRdb's table is partial and in-frame only. Of about 49,000 clones detected, 85% appear once; the ten largest clones hold about 20%. The rearrangement joins TRBV5-4 to TRBJ2-7; 10 bases match TRBD1. Sequences were derived from CD4+ or CD8+ T cells sorted from blood, sampled in a trial of the OX40 agonist ivuxolimab. The sequence derives from an adult with an advanced solid tumor such as melanoma, head and neck, liver or kidney cancer. As DNA, the CDR3 is TGTGCCAGCAGCTCCACGACAGGGGGCCCTCACGAGCAGTACTTC. Translated: CASSSTTGGPHEQYF.